Listed below are T cell receptor beta chains from one sample, sequenced in a study of blood T cell repertoires in COVID-19. This table comes from immunoSEQ multiplex PCR, and its TCRdb copy is limited to in-frame clones, with some not included. The sample has tens of thousands of clones; about 77% are singletons. Sequenced sample: peripheral blood. All receptors come from a man aged 65 to 79 with COVID-19, enrolled during active disease. The CDR3 runs from the conserved cysteine through the conserved F or W. D genes are given only for firm matches. Size is stated for part of the rows, as once, few or many counts, or as a class when the clone is expanded.

v_call,clone_size,d_call,j_call,cdr3_nt,cdr3_aa
TRBV6-5,-,TRBD2,TRBJ2-2,TGTGCCAGCAGTTACGGTAGCGGGAGGGGCACCGGGGAGCTGTTTTTT,CASSYGSGRGTGELFF
TRBV29-1,-,-,TRBJ2-7,TGCAGCGTTGGGGCGCGTGTGGGAGGGGGCGAGCAGTACTTC,CSVGARVGGGEQYF
TRBV6-5,-,-,TRBJ1-1,TGTGCCAGCAGCCCACTCGCGGGGCGGGCTTTCTTT,CASSPLAGRAFF
TRBV5-6,-,-,TRBJ2-7,TGTGCCAGCAGCTTGACCGGGAGTAAACACGAGCAGTACTTC,CASSLTGSKHEQYF
TRBV2,-,-,TRBJ1-6,TGTGCCAGCAGTGGTAGCAGCGCTTATTCACCCCTCCACTTT,CASSGSSAYSPLHF
TRBV3-1/TRBV3-2,-,-,TRBJ1-4,TGTGCCAGCAGCCTGGGGTTGGAAGGGGAACTGTTTTTT,CASSLGLEGELFF
TRBV7-3,-,-,TRBJ2-7,TGTGCCAGCAGCTTAATGGGGGGAAAGAGCTCCTACGAGCAGTACTTC,CASSLMGGKSSYEQYF
TRBV15,many,TRBD2,TRBJ2-6,TGTGCCACCAGCAGGAGAGCGGGAGGGCCAACTGGGGCCAACGTCCTGACTTTC,CATSRRAGGPTGANVLTF
TRBV6-5,few,TRBD2,TRBJ2-5,TGTGCCAGCAGGCACCTTAGCGGGAACCAAGAGACCCAGTACTTC,CASRHLSGNQETQYF
TRBV28,-,TRBD2,TRBJ2-5,TGTGCCAGCAGTTTTGCGGGAGATTCCGAGACCCAGTACTTC,CASSFAGDSETQYF
TRBV5-1,once,-,TRBJ1-1,TGCGCCAGCAGCTCTGGACAGAACACTGAAGCTTTCTTT,CASSSGQNTEAFF
TRBV29-1,-,-,TRBJ1-4,TGCAGCGTTGTGGGGCTTGGGGAAAAACTGTTTTTT,CSVVGLGEKLFF
TRBV7-9,-,-,TRBJ1-2,TGTGCCAGCAGCTTAGGAACGGTGGATGGCTACACCTTC,CASSLGTVDGYTF
TRBV14,-,-,TRBJ2-1,TGTGCCAGCAGCCTCTACCGGGACTACAATGAGCAGTTCTTC,CASSLYRDYNEQFF
TRBV10-3,-,TRBD1,TRBJ2-7,TGTGCCATCAGTGAGTCGAGGACAGGGAACTCCTACGAGCAGTACTTC,CAISESRTGNSYEQYF
TRBV5-4,-,TRBD1,TRBJ1-4,TGTGCCAGCAGCCCCGACAGGGGTGAAAAACTGTTTTTT,CASSPDRGEKLFF
TRBV11-1,-,TRBD2,TRBJ2-5,TGTGCCAGCAGTCGGGGGGGAGAGACCCAGTACTTC,CASSRGGETQYF
TRBV2,-,-,TRBJ1-5,TGTGCCAGCAGTGCGCAGGGGCTTCAGCCCCAGCATTTT,CASSAQGLQPQHF
TRBV10-2,-,-,TRBJ2-7,TGCGCCAGCAGCCTGAGACAGTTATCCTACGAGCAGTACTTC,CASSLRQLSYEQYF
TRBV6-2/TRBV6-3,-,-,TRBJ1-1,TGTGCCAGCAGTTCGGTGTCGCTCGCTTTCTTT,CASSSVSLAFF
TRBV2,-,TRBD2,TRBJ2-2,TGTGCCAGCAGGGCCAGGACTAGCGGGGCCACCGGGGAGCTGTTTTTT,CASRARTSGATGELFF
TRBV10-3,-,TRBD2,TRBJ2-7,TGTGCCATCAGGATAGCGGGAGGCAAGTCTGTGGAGCAGTACTTC,CAIRIAGGKSVEQYF
TRBV10-3,-,-,TRBJ2-2,TGTGCCATCAGTGCCCGGGACTCTTACACCGGGGAGCTGTTTTTT,CAISARDSYTGELFF
TRBV29-1,once,TRBD2,TRBJ2-1,TGCAGCGTTGTCGGGCTAGCGGGGAAGTCCTCCTACAATGAGCAGTTCTTC,CSVVGLAGKSSYNEQFF
TRBV12-3/TRBV12-4,-,-,TRBJ2-3,TGTGCCAGCAGCCCTCAGGGGAATACGCAGTATTTT,CASSPQGNTQYF
TRBV5-1,-,-,TRBJ2-5,TGCGCCAGCAGCGTAGCACTAGCTACAGAGACCCAGTACTTC,CASSVALATETQYF
TRBV5-1,-,-,TRBJ2-7,TGCGCCAGCAGCTTCCGACAGGAGCCCTACGAGCAGTACTTC,CASSFRQEPYEQYF
TRBV7-8,few,TRBD1,TRBJ1-2,TGTGCCAGCAGCTTACAGGGGGAGAGAGGCTACACCTTC,CASSLQGERGYTF
TRBV7-9,-,-,TRBJ1-2,TGTGCCAGCAGCTTAGGCAGGGGCAACTTTGGCTACACCTTC,CASSLGRGNFGYTF
TRBV28,-,TRBD2,TRBJ2-7,TGTGCCAGCAGTTTGGAACTAGCGGGAGTGAAGTACTTC,CASSLELAGVKYF
TRBV15,once,TRBD1,TRBJ1-6,TGTGCCACCAGTGTGGGACAGGCTTCAAATTCACCCCTCCACTTT,CATSVGQASNSPLHF
TRBV4-1,-,TRBD2,TRBJ2-5,TGCGCCAGCAGCCAAGTTCGATTGAGCGGGAGGGCAGAGACCCAGTACTTC,CASSQVRLSGRAETQYF
TRBV29-1,-,TRBD1,TRBJ2-4,TGCAGCGGGGGACAGAGCCTAGGGACACATCAGTACTTC,CSGGQSLGTHQYF
TRBV7-9,-,TRBD1,TRBJ2-5,TGTGCCAGCAGCTTAGTCTCAGGGGGCCAAGAGACCCAGTACTTC,CASSLVSGGQETQYF
TRBV6-5,once,-,TRBJ2-7,TGTGCCAGCAGATCAGCGACCTACGAGCAGTACTTC,CASRSATYEQYF